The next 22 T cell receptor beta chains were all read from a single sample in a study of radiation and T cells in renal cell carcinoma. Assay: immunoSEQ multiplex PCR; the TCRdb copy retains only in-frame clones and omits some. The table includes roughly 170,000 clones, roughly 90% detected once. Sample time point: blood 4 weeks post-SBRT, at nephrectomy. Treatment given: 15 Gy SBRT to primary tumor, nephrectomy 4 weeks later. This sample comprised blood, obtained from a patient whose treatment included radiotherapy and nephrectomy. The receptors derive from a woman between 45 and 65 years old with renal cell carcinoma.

The CDR3 spells CASSPRTESYGYTF. The CDR3 nucleotides read TGTGCCAGCAGCCCCCGGACAGAGTCTTATGGCTACACCTTC. The V call is TRBV6-5, the J call TRBJ1-2; weak D call: TRBD1 (6 bases). The CDR3 is 14 residues long. Germline V gene data show CDR1 as MNHEY and CDR2 as SVGAGI. V was trimmed by 6 bases and J by 5 bases, leaving 16 bases between them.

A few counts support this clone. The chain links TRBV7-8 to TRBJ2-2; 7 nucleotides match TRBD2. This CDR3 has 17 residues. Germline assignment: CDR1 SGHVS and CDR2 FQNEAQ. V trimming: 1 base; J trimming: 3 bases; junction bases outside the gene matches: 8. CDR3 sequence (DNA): TGTGCCAGCAGCTTAGACGGCCCGGGACTACACACCGGGGAGCTGTTTTTT. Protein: CASSLDGPGLHTGELFF.

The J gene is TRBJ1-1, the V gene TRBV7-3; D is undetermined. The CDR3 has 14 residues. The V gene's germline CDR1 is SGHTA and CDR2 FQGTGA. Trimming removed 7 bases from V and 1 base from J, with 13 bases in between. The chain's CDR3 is CASTQTEGNTEAFF. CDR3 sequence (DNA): TGTGCCAGCACCCAGACGGAAGGGAACACTGAAGCTTTCTTT.

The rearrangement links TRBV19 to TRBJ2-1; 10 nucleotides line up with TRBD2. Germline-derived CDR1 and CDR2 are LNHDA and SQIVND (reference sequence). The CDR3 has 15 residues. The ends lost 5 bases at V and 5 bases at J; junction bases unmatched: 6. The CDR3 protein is CASSAELAGDNEQFF. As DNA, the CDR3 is TGTGCCAGTAGTGCGGAGCTAGCGGGGGACAATGAGCAGTTCTTC.

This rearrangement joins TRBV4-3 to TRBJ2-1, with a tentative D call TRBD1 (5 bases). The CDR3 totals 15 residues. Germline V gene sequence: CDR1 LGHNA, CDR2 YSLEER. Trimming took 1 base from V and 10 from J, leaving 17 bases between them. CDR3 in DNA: TGCGCCAGCAGCCAAGGGGGCCAGGGTAGTGGGGAGCAGTTCTTC. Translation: CASSQGGQGSGEQFF.

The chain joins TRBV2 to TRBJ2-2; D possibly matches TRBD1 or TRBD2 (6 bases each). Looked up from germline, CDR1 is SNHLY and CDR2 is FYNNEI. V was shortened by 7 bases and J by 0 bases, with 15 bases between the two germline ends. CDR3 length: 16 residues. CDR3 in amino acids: CASNERGAPNTGELFF. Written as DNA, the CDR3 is TGTGCCAGCAACGAGAGGGGGGCCCCGAACACCGGGGAGCTGTTTTTT.

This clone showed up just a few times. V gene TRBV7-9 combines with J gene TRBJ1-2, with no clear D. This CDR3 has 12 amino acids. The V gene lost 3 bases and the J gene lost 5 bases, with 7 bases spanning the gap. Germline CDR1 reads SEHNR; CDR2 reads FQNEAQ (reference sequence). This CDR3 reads CASSFGLYGYTF. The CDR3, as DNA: TGTGCCAGCAGCTTTGGACTATATGGCTACACCTTC.

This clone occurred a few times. CDR3 in amino acids: CATSRAGTGLEAFF. The DNA of the CDR3 is TGTGCCACCAGCAGAGCTGGGACAGGGCTTGAAGCTTTCTTT. The genes are TRBV15 and TRBJ1-1; TRBD1 agrees at 9 bases. CDR1 LNHNV and CDR2 YYDKDF come from the germline V gene (reference sequence). J was trimmed by 7 bases and V by 1 base; bases with no gene match: 4. The CDR3 contains 14 residues.

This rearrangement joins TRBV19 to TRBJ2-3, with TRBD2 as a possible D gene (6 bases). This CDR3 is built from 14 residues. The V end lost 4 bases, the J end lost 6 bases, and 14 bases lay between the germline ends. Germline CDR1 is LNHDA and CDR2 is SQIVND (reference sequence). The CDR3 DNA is TGTGCCAGTAGTAGAGTACTAGCAGGGGATACGCAGTATTTT. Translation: CASSRVLAGDTQYF.

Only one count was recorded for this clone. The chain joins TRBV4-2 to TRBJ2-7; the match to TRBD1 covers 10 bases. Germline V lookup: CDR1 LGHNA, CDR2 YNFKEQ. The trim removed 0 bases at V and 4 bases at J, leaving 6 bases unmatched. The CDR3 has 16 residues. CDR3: CASSQETGTGVYEQYF. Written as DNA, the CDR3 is TGTGCCAGCAGCCAAGAAACCGGGACAGGGGTTTACGAGCAGTACTTC.

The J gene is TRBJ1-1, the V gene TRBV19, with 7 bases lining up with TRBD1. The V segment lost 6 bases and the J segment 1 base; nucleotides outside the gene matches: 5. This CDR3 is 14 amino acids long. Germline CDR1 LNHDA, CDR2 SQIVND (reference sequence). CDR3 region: CASSQGQWNTEAFF. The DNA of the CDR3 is TGTGCCAGTAGCCAGGGACAGTGGAACACTGAAGCTTTCTTT.

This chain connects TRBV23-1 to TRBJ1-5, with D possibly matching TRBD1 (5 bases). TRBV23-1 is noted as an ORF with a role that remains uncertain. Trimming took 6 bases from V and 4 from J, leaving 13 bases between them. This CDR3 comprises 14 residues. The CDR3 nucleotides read TGCGCCAGCAGCCAGGGACGGATAAATCAGCCCCAGCATTTT. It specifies CASSQGRINQPQHF.

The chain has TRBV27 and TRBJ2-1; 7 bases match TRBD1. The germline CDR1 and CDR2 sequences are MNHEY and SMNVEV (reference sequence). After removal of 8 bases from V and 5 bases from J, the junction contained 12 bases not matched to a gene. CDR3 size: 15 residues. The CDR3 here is CASSEVGQIDNEQFF. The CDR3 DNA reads TGTGCCAGCTCCGAAGTGGGACAGATAGACAATGAGCAGTTCTTC.

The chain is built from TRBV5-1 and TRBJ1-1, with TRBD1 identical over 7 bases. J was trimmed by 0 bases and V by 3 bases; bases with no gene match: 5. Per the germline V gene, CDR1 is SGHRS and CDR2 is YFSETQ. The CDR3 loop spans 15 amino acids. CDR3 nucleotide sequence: TGCGCCAGCAGCTATCGGGGACAGTTGAACACTGAAGCTTTCTTT. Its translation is CASSYRGQLNTEAFF.

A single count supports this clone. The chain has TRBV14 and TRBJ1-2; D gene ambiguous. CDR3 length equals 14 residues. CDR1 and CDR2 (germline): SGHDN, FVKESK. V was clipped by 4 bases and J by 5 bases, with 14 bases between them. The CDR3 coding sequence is TGTGCCAGCAGCCGAGATCACCGACGGTATGGCTACACCTTC. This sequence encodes CASSRDHRRYGYTF.

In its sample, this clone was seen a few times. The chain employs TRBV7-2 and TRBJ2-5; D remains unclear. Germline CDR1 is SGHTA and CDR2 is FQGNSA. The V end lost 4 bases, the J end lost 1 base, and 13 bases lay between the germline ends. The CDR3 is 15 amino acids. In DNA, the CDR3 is TGTGCCAGCAGCTCCAATTGGGGTCCCCAAGAGACCCAGTACTTC. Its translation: CASSSNWGPQETQYF.

The CDR3: CASSAIQGGPQETQYF. DNA of the CDR3: TGTGCCAGCAGCGCCATTCAAGGGGGGCCACAAGAGACCCAGTACTTC. This rearrangement joins TRBV9 to TRBJ2-5; perhaps D is TRBD1 or TRBD2 (6 bases each). The V and J ends lost 3 bases and 2 bases respectively, with 17 bases between them. The CDR3 loop spans 16 amino acids. The germline gives CDR1 SGDLS, CDR2 YYNGEE.

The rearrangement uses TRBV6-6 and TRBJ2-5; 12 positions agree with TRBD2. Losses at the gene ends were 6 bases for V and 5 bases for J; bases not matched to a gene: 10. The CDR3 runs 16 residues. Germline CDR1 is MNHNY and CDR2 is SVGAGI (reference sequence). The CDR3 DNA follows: TGTGCCAGCAGCTACGGGGCTAGCGGGGGGGCGGAGACCCAGTACTTC. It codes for CASSYGASGGAETQYF.

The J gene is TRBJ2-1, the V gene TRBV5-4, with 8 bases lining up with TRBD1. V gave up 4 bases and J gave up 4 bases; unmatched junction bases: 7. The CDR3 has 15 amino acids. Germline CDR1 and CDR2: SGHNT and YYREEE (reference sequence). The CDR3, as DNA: TGTGCCAGCAGCCTACTGACAGGGGCGTACAATGAGCAGTTCTTC. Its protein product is CASSLLTGAYNEQFF.

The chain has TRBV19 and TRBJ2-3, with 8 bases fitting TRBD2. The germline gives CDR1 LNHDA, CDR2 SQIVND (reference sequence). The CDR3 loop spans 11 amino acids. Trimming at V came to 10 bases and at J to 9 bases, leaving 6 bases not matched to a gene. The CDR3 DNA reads TGTGCCACCGCGGGGGGCGGAACGCAGTATTTT. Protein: CATAGGGTQYF.

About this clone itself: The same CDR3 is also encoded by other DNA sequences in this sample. The CDR3 nucleotides read TGTGCCAGCAGCTTAGCTGGGGGGGCTTACGAGCAGTACTTC. Amino acids: CASSLAGGAYEQYF. This chain uses TRBV7-9 with TRBJ2-7; weak D call: TRBD2 (7 bases). Trimming removed 0 bases at V and 4 bases at J, with 10 bases between. This CDR3 has 14 amino acids. Looked up from germline, CDR1 is SEHNR and CDR2 is FQNEAQ (reference sequence).

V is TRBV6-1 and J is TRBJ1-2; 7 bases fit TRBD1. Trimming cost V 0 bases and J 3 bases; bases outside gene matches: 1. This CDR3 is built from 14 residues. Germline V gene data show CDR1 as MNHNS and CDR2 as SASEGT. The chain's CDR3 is CASSEAGGDYGYTF. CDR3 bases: TGTGCCAGCAGTGAAGCAGGGGGCGACTATGGCTACACCTTC.